A selection of T cell receptor beta chains follows, all from one sample in a study of neurological immune-mediated disorders. A single record per CDR3 protein comes from TCRdb applying MiXCR to the 5' RACE reads. Here the sample spans 30,000 to 45,000 distinct CDR3 sequences, around 10% being singletons. Specimen: CD4+ T cells from blood. The receptors come from a woman in her 30s with HTLV-1-associated myelopathy (HAM/TSP). The CDR3 runs from the conserved cysteine through the conserved F or W.

CDR3 length	V gene	CDR3 protein
12	TRBV12-3/TRBV12-4	CASSLGGIGYTF
15	TRBV20-1	CSARDPGRGADTQYF
12	TRBV7-2	CASSLVRREQFF
13	TRBV5-1	CASSSTVGYGYTF
14	TRBV20-1	CSARDSTATYEQYF
13	TRBV20-1	CSASARYNEKLFF
14	TRBV11-2	CASNLSFGTGELFF
15	TRBV12-3/TRBV12-4	CASSLTTGYTDTQYF
15	TRBV20-1	CSARPGQGISQPQHF
14	TRBV3-1	CASSRGQGSYEQYF
17	TRBV15	CATSSDTGQPSYNEQFF